These 21 T cell receptor beta chains came from one sample sequenced in a study of immune heterogeneity within non-small cell lung tumors. Using 32 V and 13 J primers, multiplex PCR amplified TCR beta CDR3. From the multiplex PCR reads, TCRdb called clonotypes with MiXCR, one entry per CDR3 protein. The sample lists tens of thousands of distinct CDR3 sequences; about 30% were seen once. Bulk tumor gDNA, roughly 600 ng per sample, served as the TCR template. Biopsies, several per primary tumor and spaced far apart, were collected during surgery. Samples came from untreated patients having curative surgery for newly diagnosed non-small cell lung cancer. Material for sequencing was lung tumor tissue. The receptor set was obtained from a middle-aged man with non-small cell lung cancer.

This clonotype is classed as medium-sized (0.01 to 0.1%). The chain uses TRBV19 and TRBJ2-3, with TRBD2 matching over 7 bases. The junction had 12 bases not matched to a gene; V was cut back by 6 bases and J by 0 bases. The CDR3 totals 17 residues. Germline V gene data show CDR1 as LNHDA and CDR2 as SQIVND (reference sequence). The CDR3 protein is CASRPRLSGTSTDTQYF. DNA for the CDR3: TGTGCCAGTAGACCACGTTTAAGCGGGACCAGCACAGATACGCAGTATTTT.

In its sample, this clonotype was seen many times. The chain combines TRBV6-1 with TRBJ1-1; D is uncertain. The CDR3 contains 13 residues. Looked up from germline, CDR1 is MNHNS and CDR2 is SASEGT. Trimming took 2 bases from V and 5 from J, leaving 9 bases between them. The CDR3 is CASSERQITEAFF. CDR3 DNA: TGTGCCAGCAGTGAACGGCAGATTACTGAAGCTTTCTTT.

At least ten counts were recorded for this clonotype. The V gene is TRBV20-1, the J gene TRBJ1-1; D ambiguous. The CDR3 is 15 amino acids. Germline V gives CDR1 DFQATT, CDR2 SNEGSKA (reference sequence). V was cut by 0 bases and J by 0 bases, with 11 bases left in between. This CDR3 reads CSARDILRLNTEAFF. Here the CDR3 DNA reads TGCAGTGCTAGAGATATTCTACGGCTGAACACTGAAGCTTTCTTT.

With respect to this clonotype: This may stem from a read error, because a much larger clone lies one nucleotide away. This chain links TRBV12-3 or TRBV12-4 with TRBJ2-7; D remains ambiguous. The CDR3 totals 14 residues. Trimming left V 7 bases short and J 0 bases short, with 13 bases between. The CDR3 DNA sequence: TGTGCCAGCACTTTGGCCTTGAGCTCCTACGAGCAGTACTTC. Translation: CASTLALSSYEQYF.

CDR3 protein: CASSWSWTSGSTDTQYF. The CDR3 nucleotides are TGTGCCAGCAGCTGGTCCTGGACTAGCGGGAGTACAGATACGCAGTATTTT. The chain recombines TRBV11-2 with TRBJ2-3; 13 bases align to TRBD2. This CDR3 is 17 amino acids long. Germline values: CDR1 SGHAT, CDR2 FQNNGV. V shed 4 bases and J 3 bases; nucleotides not matched to a gene: 7.

Comment on this clonotype: A much larger clone lies one base from this, so it may be a read error. The rearrangement links TRBV13 to TRBJ1-1; weak D call: TRBD1 (5 bases). The CDR3 extends over 12 amino acids. Germline V gene sequence: CDR1 PRHDT, CDR2 FYEKMQ (reference sequence). CDR3 DNA sequence: TGTGCCAGCAACATTGGGACCACTGAAGCTCTCTTT. It encodes CASNIGTTEALF.

The chain couples TRBV29-1 to TRBJ1-2; possibly TRBD1 for D (6 bases). Germline V gives CDR1 SQVTM, CDR2 ANQGSEA. V gave up 8 bases and J gave up 8 bases, with 15 bases separating them. The CDR3 extends over 11 amino acids. The CDR3 sequence: CSTRGSGGYTF. DNA for the CDR3: TGCAGCACTAGGGGGTCTGGGGGCTACACCTTC. The entire variable domain, with the rest obtained from reference TRBV29-1 and TRBJ1-2, is as follows: SAVISQKPSRDICQRGTSLTIQCQVDSQVTMMFWYRQQPGQSLTLIATANQGSEATYESGFVIDKFPISRPNLTFSTLTVSNMSPEDSSIYLCSTRGSGGYTFGSGTRLTVV.

In regard to this clonotype: A much larger clone sits a single nucleotide away, making a read error possible. The chain recombines TRBV6-1 with TRBJ2-7; D unresolved. The CDR3 has 13 amino acids. Germline CDR1 reads MNHNS; CDR2 reads SASEGT. V lost 3 bases, J lost 5 bases, and 11 bases lay in between. The DNA for the CDR3 is TGTGCCAGCAGTGAGGCAGGTTCCCACGAGCAGTACTTC. Its protein is CASSEAGSHEQYF.

The genes are TRBV4-1 and TRBJ1-1, with D possibly being TRBD1 (6 bases). This CDR3 contains 17 residues. Trimming stripped 3 bases from V and 7 bases from J, with 24 bases between. Germline CDR1 and CDR2: MGHRA and YSYEKL. The CDR3, as DNA: TGCGCCAGCAGCCACAAGGACAGAAATAAAGCGTTTGGTGAAGCTTTCTTT. Protein sequence: CASSHKDRNKAFGEAFF.

As for this clonotype: A much larger clone differs by one base, so this may be a read error. V usage is TRBV12-3 or TRBV12-4 and J usage is TRBJ2-7; D may correspond to TRBD1 or TRBD2 (7 bases each). CDR3 length equals 17 residues. V shed 5 bases and J shed 5 bases, with 25 bases lying between them. The CDR3 DNA sequence: TGTGCCAGCAGTCATGGGGAGGGAATACAGGGGACCCACGAGCAGTACTTC. Amino acids: CASSHGEGIQGTHEQYF.

By frequency in the sample, this clonotype is medium-sized (0.01 to 0.1%). V usage is TRBV2 and J usage is TRBJ1-2; D remains ambiguous. The CDR3 is 13 amino acids. Trimming took off 10 bases at V and 0 bases at J, with 12 bases between the two ends. Germline values: CDR1 SNHLY, CDR2 FYNNEI. For the CDR3, the DNA is TGTGCCACCGCATACGGAGCTAACTATGGCTACACCTTC. Its translation: CATAYGANYGYTF.

The table lists this clonotype with many counts. V and J are TRBV11-3 and TRBJ2-1; D gene uncertain. V was shortened by 2 bases and J by 5 bases, with 1 base between the two germline ends. This CDR3 is 11 amino acids long. Per the germline V gene, CDR1 is SGHNT and CDR2 is YENEEA. The CDR3 DNA is TGTGCCAGCAGCTTAAACAATGAGCAGTTCTTC. The encoded protein is CASSLNNEQFF.

As DNA, the CDR3 is TGTGCCAGCAGCTCCGCTAGCGCCCATGAGCAGTTCTTC. This gives the protein CASSSASAHEQFF. V usage is TRBV7-2 and J usage is TRBJ2-1; D is possibly TRBD2 (6 bases). Germline CDR1 reads SGHTA; CDR2 reads FQGNSA. Trimming cost V 4 bases and J 8 bases, with 12 bases left between them. This CDR3 is built from 13 residues.

The sample holds many counts of this clonotype. The gene calls are TRBV19 and TRBJ1-2, with D unclear. The CDR3 runs 13 residues. The germline gives CDR1 LNHDA, CDR2 SQIVND (reference sequence). With 5 bases removed from V and 0 bases from J, the gap between germline ends came to 7 bases. The CDR3 protein is CASSSTSNYGYTF. DNA for the CDR3: TGTGCCAGTAGTTCCACCTCTAACTATGGCTACACCTTC.

Worth noting for this clonotype: One end of the junction is discordant with germline, which a read error may explain. This sequence joins TRBV7-9 and TRBJ2-1, with D perhaps being TRBD1 or TRBD2 (5 bases each). This CDR3 region has 12 residues. Per the germline V gene, CDR1 is SEHNR and CDR2 is FQNEAQ (reference sequence). The CDR3 nucleotides are TGTGCCAGCAGCTTAGAGGGACCCGGTCGAATCTTC. As protein: CASSLEGPGRIF.

This clonotype was recorded many times. The rearrangement links TRBV20-1 to TRBJ2-7; 13 bases fit TRBD2. Germline assignment: CDR1 DFQATT and CDR2 SNEGSKA (reference sequence). V was pared by 4 bases and J by 6 bases, with 6 bases of the junction left unmatched. CDR3 size: 14 residues. This CDR3 is CSATRLAGGSEQYF. The CDR3 DNA sequence: TGCAGTGCTACCCGACTAGCGGGAGGTAGCGAGCAGTACTTC.

This clonotype was counted ten times or more. This chain connects TRBV10-2 to TRBJ2-7; 13 bases are a match to TRBD2. J was trimmed by 3 bases and V by 7 bases; bases with no gene match: 3. CDR1 is WSHSY and CDR2 is SAAADI in the germline V gene. The CDR3 is made up of 14 amino acids. DNA for the CDR3: TGCGCCAGCATCCGGACTAGCGGGAGCTACGAGCAGTACTTC. Translated, it gives CASIRTSGSYEQYF.

This clonotype was counted many times. The chain recombines TRBV7-3 with TRBJ2-1; D may correspond to TRBD1 or TRBD2 (5 bases each). Germline lookup yields CDR1 SGHTA and CDR2 FQGTGA. The length of the CDR3 is 13 residues. V was clipped by 5 bases and J by 5 bases, with 10 bases between them. The CDR3 loop reads CASSPGRNNEQFF. CDR3 bases: TGTGCCAGCAGCCCGGGACGCAACAATGAGCAGTTCTTC. Together with reference TRBV7-3 and TRBJ2-1, the CDR3 gives the full variable domain: GAGVSQTPSNKVTEKGKYVELRCDPISGHTALYWYRQSLGQGPEFLIYFQGTGAADDSGLPNDRFFAVRPEGSVSTLKIQRTERGDSAVYLCASSPGRNNEQFFGPGTRLTVL.

For this clonotype: This may be a read error: a much more frequent sequence differs by one nucleotide. This chain uses TRBV5-5 with TRBJ1-2, with D possibly being TRBD1 (6 bases). This CDR3 is built from 14 residues. CDR1 is SGHKS and CDR2 is YYEKEE in the germline V gene (reference sequence). As DNA, the CDR3 is TGTGCCAGCAGCTTGGGGACAGAGCACTATGGCTACGCCTTC. Translating gives CASSLGTEHYGYAF.

This clonotype was seen repeatedly, ten times or more. This chain uses TRBV5-1 with TRBJ2-7, with 13 bases lining up with TRBD2. The CDR3 loop spans 15 amino acids. Germline CDR1 is SGHRS and CDR2 is YFSETQ. With 4 bases clipped from V and 4 bases from J, the junction kept 5 bases outside the gene matches. The CDR3 coding sequence is TGCGCCAGCAGCAGGACTAGCGGGAGTTGGTACGAGCAGTACTTC. Amino acid sequence: CASSRTSGSWYEQYF.

The chain carries TRBV7-8 and TRBJ2-2; TRBD2 matches at 8 bases. The CDR3 sequence is 13 residues long. With V trimmed by 5 bases and J by 6 bases, 2 bases remained unmatched. Germline CDR1 and CDR2: SGHVS and FQNEAQ. CDR3 bases: TGTGCCAGCAGCGGGCGGGAGGCCGGGGAGCTGTTTTTT. This codes for CASSGREAGELFF. Filled out from reference TRBV7-8 and TRBJ2-2, the complete variable domain reads GAGVSQSPRYKVAKRGQDVALRCDPISGHVSLFWYQQALGQGPEFLTYFQNEAQLDKSGLPSDRFFAERPEGSVSTLKIQRTQQEDSAVYLCASSGREAGELFFGEGSRLTVL.